These T cell receptor beta chains were read from a single sample in a study of regulatory dendritic cells for organ transplantation. Clones were read by immunoSEQ multiplex PCR, and TCRdb kept only the in-frame ones, dropping some. The table has 34,000 or so clones, about 89% seen once. Specimen: naive CD4+ T cells from blood. The receptors shown here come from a human donor in good health. Both conserved end residues are part of each CDR3. Each record gives: J gene, clone size, V gene, D gene, CDR3 protein, CDR3 DNA. D genes are given only for firm matches. Rows may omit the clone size; those that give it use once, few, many or a size class.

>TRBJ1-5|NA|TRBV6-6|NA
CASSYGYVGSQPQHF
TGTGCCAGCAGTTATGGGTACGTGGGGAGTCAGCCCCAGCATTTT
>TRBJ1-4|NA|TRBV2|TRBD1
CASDDRAWPATNEKLFF
TGTGCCAGCGATGACAGGGCTTGGCCTGCAACTAATGAAAAACTGTTTTTT
>TRBJ1-1|NA|TRBV7-9|TRBD1
CASNRQGMNTEAFF
TGTGCCAGCAACAGACAGGGGATGAACACTGAAGCTTTCTTT
>TRBJ2-5|NA|TRBV15|TRBD2
CATSRDQGREETQYF
TGTGCCACCAGCAGAGATCAAGGGAGGGAAGAGACCCAGTACTTC
>TRBJ2-7|once|TRBV30|NA
CAWSVGGRGHF
TGTGCCTGGAGTGTAGGGGGGAGGGGCCACTTC
>TRBJ2-3|NA|TRBV19|NA
CASRGSGTDTQYF
TGTGCCAGTAGAGGATCTGGCACAGATACGCAGTATTTT
>TRBJ2-7|NA|TRBV18|NA
CASSPEVGNDEQYF
TGTGCCAGCTCACCAGAGGTGGGGAATGACGAGCAGTACTTC
>TRBJ1-5|NA|TRBV10-3|TRBD1
CAISEQGSGQPQHF
TGTGCCATCAGCGAACAGGGGAGCGGTCAGCCCCAGCATTTT
>TRBJ1-3|NA|TRBV7-2|NA
CASSLVPGLRSGNTIYF
TGTGCCAGCAGCTTAGTTCCGGGCTTGAGATCTGGAAACACCATATATTTT
>TRBJ1-3|NA|TRBV6-5|NA
CASSYYGAGGTIYF
TGTGCCAGCAGTTACTACGGAGCGGGAGGGACCATATATTTT
>TRBJ1-1|NA|TRBV7-9|NA
CASSLVGANTEAFF
TGTGCCAGCAGCTTAGTTGGCGCGAACACTGAAGCTTTCTTT
>TRBJ1-1|NA|TRBV7-9|NA
CASSLGESAEAFF
TGTGCCAGCAGCTTAGGGGAAAGCGCTGAAGCTTTCTTT
>TRBJ2-1|NA|TRBV5-1|TRBD2
CASSTLSGNSYNEQFF
TGCGCCAGCAGTACCCTGAGCGGGAACTCCTACAATGAGCAGTTCTTC
>TRBJ1-2|NA|TRBV6-5|NA
CASRRGLLYGYTF
TGTGCCAGCAGAAGAGGACTGCTCTATGGCTACACCTTC
>TRBJ1-3|NA|TRBV6-5|NA
CASSYSINSGNTIYF
TGTGCCAGCAGTTACTCTATTAACTCTGGAAACACCATATATTTT
>TRBJ1-5|NA|TRBV28|NA
CASSFSPQPQHF
TGTGCCAGCAGTTTCTCCCCCCAGCCCCAGCATTTT
>TRBJ1-4|NA|TRBV5-8|TRBD1
CASSLGQGNEKLFF
TGTGCCAGCAGCTTAGGACAGGGGAACGAAAAACTGTTTTTT
>TRBJ1-1|once|TRBV28|TRBD1
CASNYPGTGNTEAFF
TGTGCCAGCAATTACCCTGGGACAGGGAACACTGAAGCTTTCTTT
>TRBJ2-1|NA|TRBV6-6|TRBD2
CASRTSGTGDEQFF
TGTGCCAGCAGAACTAGCGGCACTGGTGATGAGCAGTTCTTC
>TRBJ1-5|NA|TRBV9|NA
CASSVSQGDQPQHF
TGTGCCAGCAGCGTTAGCCAGGGTGATCAGCCCCAGCATTTT
>TRBJ2-7|NA|TRBV5-1|NA
CASSLGQSTYEQYF
TGCGCCAGCAGCTTGGGTCAGTCGACCTACGAGCAGTACTTC
>TRBJ2-7|NA|TRBV28|NA
CASSRPGLPYEQYF
TGTGCCAGCAGTAGACCGGGACTCCCCTACGAGCAGTACTTC
>TRBJ2-6|NA|TRBV19|TRBD1
CAIRTGDETGANVLTF
TGTGCCATTAGGACAGGGGACGAAACTGGGGCCAACGTCCTGACTTTC
>TRBJ2-3|NA|TRBV7-3|TRBD2
CASSPLAGGLLSPDTQYF
TGTGCCAGCAGTCCCCTAGCGGGGGGGCTTTTGAGCCCAGATACGCAGTATTTT
>TRBJ2-5|NA|TRBV18|NA
CASSLGTLEYQETQYF
TGTGCCAGCTCCCTCGGGACTCTGGAGTACCAAGAGACCCAGTACTTC
>TRBJ1-4|NA|TRBV19|NA
CASSMLRNEKLFF
TGTGCCAGTAGTATGCTTCGGAACGAAAAACTGTTTTTT
>TRBJ2-2|NA|TRBV2|NA
CANSAFPLDGELFF
TGTGCCAATTCAGCGTTCCCCCTGGACGGGGAGCTGTTTTTT
>TRBJ2-7|NA|TRBV2|NA
CASSEASQRRPYEQYF
TGTGCCAGCAGTGAAGCGTCCCAGCGGAGGCCCTACGAGCAGTACTTC
>TRBJ2-7|NA|TRBV7-2|TRBD1
CASSRDRAYEQYF
TGTGCCAGCAGCCGAGACAGGGCCTACGAGCAGTACTTC
>TRBJ2-1|once|TRBV7-3|TRBD2
CASSRNRPRLAEYNEQFF
TGTGCCAGCAGCCGCAATCGTCCAAGACTAGCGGAATACAATGAGCAGTTCTTC
>TRBJ2-2|NA|TRBV27|NA
CASIKAWGQGELFF
TGTGCCAGCATCAAGGCATGGGGTCAAGGGGAGCTGTTTTTT
>TRBJ2-5|once|TRBV9|NA
CASSVQTSTGTLQETQYF
TGTGCCAGCAGCGTCCAGACCTCCACCGGGACGCTCCAAGAGACCCAGTACTTC
>TRBJ2-5|NA|TRBV5-8|TRBD1
CASSLQGAGGETQYF
TGTGCCAGCAGCTTGCAGGGGGCAGGAGGAGAGACCCAGTACTTC
>TRBJ2-3|NA|TRBV10-3|TRBD2
CAISVGTSGVLSDTQYF
TGTGCCATCAGTGTCGGGACTAGCGGGGTTCTGTCGGATACGCAGTATTTT
>TRBJ2-3|once|TRBV5-6|TRBD1
CASSSGQGGTDTQYF
TGTGCCAGCAGCTCCGGACAGGGAGGCACAGATACGCAGTATTTT
>TRBJ1-3|NA|TRBV7-2|NA
CASSRGGSGNTIYF
TGTGCCAGCAGCCGTGGGGGGTCTGGAAACACCATATATTTT
>TRBJ2-3|NA|TRBV7-8|TRBD2
CASSSLRALAGSTDTQYF
TGTGCCAGCAGCTCGTTACGGGCCCTAGCGGGAAGCACAGATACGCAGTATTTT
>TRBJ2-7|NA|TRBV15|NA
CATSRDHFGGGAEQYF
TGTGCCACCAGCAGAGATCACTTCGGGGGAGGTGCCGAGCAGTACTTC
>TRBJ1-5|once|TRBV27|NA
CASSLRPGQPQHF
TGTGCCAGCAGTTTGCGGCCCGGTCAGCCCCAGCATTTT
>TRBJ2-2|once|TRBV2|NA
CASKQGDTGELFF
TGTGCCAGCAAACAGGGCGACACCGGGGAGCTGTTTTTT
>TRBJ2-1|NA|TRBV11-3|NA
CASSLGFGSYSYNEQFF
TGTGCCAGCAGCTTAGGTTTCGGGAGCTACTCCTACAATGAGCAGTTCTTC
>TRBJ2-7|NA|TRBV2|TRBD1
CASSFSGQGIYEQYF
TGTGCCAGCAGTTTTTCGGGACAGGGTATCTACGAGCAGTACTTC
>TRBJ2-7|NA|TRBV18|TRBD1
CASSPGGSNEQYF
TGTGCCAGCTCCCCAGGGGGCTCCAACGAGCAGTACTTC
>TRBJ2-1|NA|TRBV5-4|NA
CASSYIGDDNEQFF
TGTGCCAGCAGCTACATTGGGGATGACAATGAGCAGTTCTTC
>TRBJ2-3|NA|TRBV30|TRBD1
CAWSGTGLLGDTQYF
TGTGCCTGGAGCGGGACAGGCCTCCTGGGAGATACGCAGTATTTT
>TRBJ1-5|NA|TRBV6-5|NA
CASITTPLLVQHF
TGTGCCAGCATTACTACGCCCCTTTTGGTCCAGCATTTT
>TRBJ1-5|NA|TRBV2|NA
CASAEGGSQHF
TGTGCCAGCGCCGAGGGGGGGTCCCAGCATTTT
>TRBJ2-2|NA|TRBV27|TRBD1
CASSPWQGANTGELFF
TGTGCCAGCAGCCCTTGGCAGGGGGCGAACACCGGGGAGCTGTTTTTT
>TRBJ1-2|NA|TRBV29-1|NA
CSVHFNYGYTF
TGCAGCGTCCATTTTAACTATGGCTACACCTTC
>TRBJ1-5|NA|TRBV5-4|TRBD1
CASSETRQGGGSNQPQHF
TGTGCCAGCAGCGAGACTCGACAGGGGGGAGGCAGCAATCAGCCCCAGCATTTT
>TRBJ2-7|NA|TRBV7-2|NA
CASRVPSKYEQYF
TGTGCCAGCAGGGTCCCATCTAAGTACGAGCAGTACTTC